This entry lists 9 T cell receptor beta chains sequenced from one sample in a study of glioma-infiltrating T cells (TCRdb year 2016). TCRdb records Illumina MiSeq as the sequencer. The iRepertoire nested amplicon-rescue multiplex PCR (arm-PCR) platform was used to amplify TCR alpha and beta CDR3 regions from RNA. The raw public data were reprocessed by TCRdb itself: fastp quality trimming at Q25, MiXCR clonotype calling, in-frame beta chains only. Records with the same CDR3 protein are collapsed into one entry carrying the most frequent genes and DNA. This sample holds approximately 89,000 distinct CDR3 sequences; 23% were observed only once. The ten largest clones capture approximately 6.7% of the sample. The sequenced sample consisted of glioma tissue, nonneoplastic brain tissue, or PBMCs (not recorded which). The receptors stem from a human donor with low-grade glioma or glioblastoma, undergoing nonglioma brain surgery, or in good health (not recorded which).

As regards this clonotype: The junction does not match germline at one end; this may be a read error. The gene calls are TRBV6-1 and TRBJ1-1; no firm D call. The CDR3 is 15 amino acids. From germline, CDR1 is MNHNS and CDR2 SASEGT. The CDR3 spells CGSSERQGLATEAFF. Written as DNA, the CDR3 is TGTGGCAGCAGTGAAAGACAAGGGCTGGCCACTGAAGCTTTCTTT.

This clonotype was found many times. The chain combines TRBV20-1 with TRBJ2-3, with D perhaps assigned TRBD1 or TRBD2 (6 bases each). CDR1 is DFQATT, CDR2 SNEGSKA, per germline (reference sequence). V was trimmed by 5 bases and J by 2 bases, leaving 17 bases between them. The CDR3 sequence is 15 residues long. CDR3 protein: CSAPLTGAHTDTQYF. CDR3 bases: TGCAGTGCTCCCCTGACGGGGGCCCACACAGATACGCAGTATTTT.

This clonotype occurred once. V and J are TRBV27 and TRBJ2-1; maybe TRBD1 (5 bases). Germline values: CDR1 MNHEY, CDR2 SMNVEV (reference sequence). CDR3 length: 21 amino acids. Trimming cost V 4 bases and J 9 bases, with 37 bases left between them. As DNA, the CDR3 is TGTGCCAGCAGTTACCGTTTAACAGTCCAGACAGACAGTCTATTATCTGTTGAGCAGTTCTTC. Translated: CASSYRLTVQTDSLLSVEQFF.

This clonotype was seen ten or more times. CDR3 sequence: CSARAPGGNNYGYTF. The CDR3 DNA reads as TGCAGTGCTAGAGCCCCAGGGGGCAACAACTATGGCTACACCTTC. The V and J genes are TRBV20-1 and TRBJ1-2; TRBD1 agrees at 8 bases. V lost 1 base and J lost 2; bases outside the gene matches: 6. Germline assignment: CDR1 DFQATT and CDR2 SNEGSKA (reference sequence). The CDR3 is 15 amino acids.

This clonotype came up a few times. The V gene is TRBV19, the J gene TRBJ2-3; D gene unclear. The CDR3 covers 11 residues. CDR1 is LNHDA and CDR2 is SQIVND in the germline V gene (reference sequence). V lost 5 bases to trimming and J lost 4 bases, with 4 bases between them. Written as DNA, the CDR3 is TGTGCCAGTAGTTGGGCAGATACGCAGTATTTT. This translates into CASSWADTQYF.

The J gene is TRBJ1-6, the V gene TRBV7-2, with a weak D call TRBD1 (6 bases). The V and J ends lost 5 bases and 6 bases respectively, with 17 bases between them. CDR1 is SGHTA, CDR2 FQGNSA, per germline. The CDR3 runs 16 residues. The DNA for the CDR3 is TGTGCCAGCAGCACCCGTGAAGGGGGAGGTAATTCACCCCTCCACTTT. Protein: CASSTREGGGNSPLHF.

As for this clonotype: A read error may be the cause here, since a much bigger clone is one base away. The CDR3 loop is CASSQGVRGGQGTQYF. The CDR3 coding sequence is TGCGCCAGCAGCCAAGGAGTCCGGGGGGGCCAAGGGACCCAGTACTTC. The chain carries TRBV4-1 and TRBJ2-5, with TRBD2 matching over 8 bases. The CDR3 length is 16 residues. Germline CDR1 reads MGHRA; CDR2 reads YSYEKL.

The rearrangement links TRBV7-2 to TRBJ2-1; 11 nucleotides line up with TRBD1. CDR1 and CDR2 from the germline V gene are SGHTA and FQGNSA. The length of the CDR3 is 15 residues. Trimming at V came to 4 bases and at J to 8 bases, leaving 7 bases not matched to a gene. This CDR3 is CASSSPGQGDYEQFF. CDR3 DNA sequence: TGTGCCAGCAGCTCTCCGGGACAGGGGGACTATGAGCAGTTCTTC.

Comments on this clonotype: Its ends do not fully match the called genes, so a read error is possible. The chain recombines TRBV4-3 with TRBJ1-1, with D hard to call. Per germline, CDR1 LGHNA and CDR2 YSLEER. The CDR3 is 15 amino acids. The CDR3 region is CASSQDRFPDTETSF. In DNA form, the CDR3 reads TGCGCCAGCAGCCAAGATCGTTTCCCCGACACTGAAACATCCTTT.